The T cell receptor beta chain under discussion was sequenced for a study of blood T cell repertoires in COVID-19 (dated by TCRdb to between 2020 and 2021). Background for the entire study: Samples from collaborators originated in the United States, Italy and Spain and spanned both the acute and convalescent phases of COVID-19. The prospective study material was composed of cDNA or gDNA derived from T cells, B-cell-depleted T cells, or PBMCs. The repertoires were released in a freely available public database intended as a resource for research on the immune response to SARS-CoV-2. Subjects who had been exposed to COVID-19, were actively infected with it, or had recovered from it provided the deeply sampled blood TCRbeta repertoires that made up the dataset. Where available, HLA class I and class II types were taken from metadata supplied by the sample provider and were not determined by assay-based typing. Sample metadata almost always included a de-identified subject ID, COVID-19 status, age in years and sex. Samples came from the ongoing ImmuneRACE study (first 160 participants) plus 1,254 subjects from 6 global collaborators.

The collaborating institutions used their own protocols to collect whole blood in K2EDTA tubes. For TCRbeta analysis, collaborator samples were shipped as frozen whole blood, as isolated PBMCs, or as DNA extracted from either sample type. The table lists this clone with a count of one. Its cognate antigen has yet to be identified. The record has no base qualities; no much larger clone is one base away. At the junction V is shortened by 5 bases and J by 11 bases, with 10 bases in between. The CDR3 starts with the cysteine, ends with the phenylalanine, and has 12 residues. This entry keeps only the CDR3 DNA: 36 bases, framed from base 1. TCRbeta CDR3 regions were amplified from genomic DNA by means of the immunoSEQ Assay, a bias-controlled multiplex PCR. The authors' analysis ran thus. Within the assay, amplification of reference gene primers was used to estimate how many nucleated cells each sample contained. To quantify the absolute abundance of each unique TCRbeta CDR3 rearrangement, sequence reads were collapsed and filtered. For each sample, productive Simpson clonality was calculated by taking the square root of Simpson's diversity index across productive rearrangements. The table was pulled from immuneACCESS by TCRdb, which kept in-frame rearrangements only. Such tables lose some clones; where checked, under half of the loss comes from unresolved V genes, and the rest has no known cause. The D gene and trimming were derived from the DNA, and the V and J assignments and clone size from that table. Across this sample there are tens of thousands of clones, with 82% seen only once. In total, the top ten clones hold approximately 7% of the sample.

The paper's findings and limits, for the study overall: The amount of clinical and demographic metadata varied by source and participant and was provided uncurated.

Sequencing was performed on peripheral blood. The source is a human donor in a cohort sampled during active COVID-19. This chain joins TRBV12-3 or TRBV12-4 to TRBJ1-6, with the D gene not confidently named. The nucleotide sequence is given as TGTGCCAGCAGTCCGTCGTATGCACCCCTCCACTTT. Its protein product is CASSPSYAPLHF.